These T cell receptor beta chains were read from a single sample in a study of shared clonotypes between healthy human individuals. The method was immunoSEQ multiplex PCR; TCRdb's version includes in-frame clones alone and lacks a portion of them. The sample includes about 490,000 clones, around three quarters of them seen just once. The sample was PBMCs. The receptor set was obtained from a woman in her forties in good health. Some clones in this sample may be carry-over from other donors' samples. CDR3s include the opening cysteine and the closing phenylalanine or tryptophan. Each record gives: V gene, clone size, J gene, CDR3 length, D gene, CDR3 DNA, CDR3 protein. D genes are given only for firm matches. Clone size is not always given. Where it is, it says once, few, many or a class for expanded clones.

>TRBV29-1|-|TRBJ2-1|14|TRBD2
TGCAGCGTCCACCCGGGACTAGCGGGAGACGGGCAGTTCTTC
CSVHPGLAGDGQFF
>TRBV6-1|-|TRBJ2-3|13|-
TGTGCCAGCAGGGCCCGAGGCACAGATACGCAGTATTTT
CASRARGTDTQYF
>TRBV28|-|TRBJ2-5|13|-
TGTGCCAGCACCAGGGGGGGCTTTGAGACCCAGTACTTC
CASTRGGFETQYF
>TRBV2|-|TRBJ2-7|16|-
TGTGCCAGCAGTGAAGGGGAGACAGGCGTTTACTACGAGCAGTACTTC
CASSEGETGVYYEQYF
>TRBV19|-|TRBJ2-2|13|-
TGTGCCAGTAGTATTACGGGCCCCGGGGAGCTGTTTTTT
CASSITGPGELFF
>TRBV4-1|-|TRBJ1-5|17|TRBD1
TGCGCCAGCAGCCAAGGATTTTTGGGACAGAGATATCAGCCCCAGCATTTT
CASSQGFLGQRYQPQHF
>TRBV30|-|TRBJ1-2|13|TRBD1
TGTGCCTGGAGTGACGACAGGGTCTATGGCTACACCTTC
CAWSDDRVYGYTF
>TRBV4-1|-|TRBJ2-1|15|TRBD2
TGCGCCAGCAGCGCGAGCGGGGGAGCCTACAATGAGCAGTTCTTC
CASSASGGAYNEQFF
>TRBV19|-|TRBJ1-4|15|-
TGTGCCAGTAGTATTAACCCCGCAACTAATGAAAAACTGTTTTTT
CASSINPATNEKLFF
>TRBV7-9|few|TRBJ2-2|13|-
TGTGCCAGCAGCTTATTGAACACCGGGGAGCTGTTTTTT
CASSLLNTGELFF
>TRBV28|-|TRBJ1-1|13|TRBD1
TGTGCCAGCAGTGCCCAGGGGGTCCCCGAAGCTTTCTTT
CASSAQGVPEAFF
>TRBV29-1|once|TRBJ1-1|14|-
TGCAGCGTTGAAGAGTCCGGGCGCCAGGTCGGAGCTTTCTTT
CSVEESGRQVGAFF
>TRBV28|-|TRBJ1-1|17|-
TGTGCCAGCAGTTTTAACGTAAGAACAGCCCGAAGGTCTGAAGCTTTCTTT
CASSFNVRTARRSEAFF
>TRBV4-1|few|TRBJ2-7|11|-
TGCGCCAGCGGGAGGTTCGACGAGCAGTACTTC
CASGRFDEQYF
>TRBV18|few|TRBJ1-2|15|-
TGTGCCAGCTCACCCCCGGTGAGGTCGGGCTATGGCTACACCTTC
CASSPPVRSGYGYTF
>TRBV5-1|-|TRBJ2-3|16|TRBD2
TGCGCCAGCAGCTCTAACAGGCGGGGGGACACAGATACGCAGTATTTT
CASSSNRRGDTDTQYF
>TRBV15|-|TRBJ1-1|15|TRBD1
TGTGCCACCAGCAGAGATGCAGGGGGTGGCACTGAAGCTTTCTTT
CATSRDAGGGTEAFF
>TRBV25-1|-|TRBJ1-4|14|TRBD1
TGTGCCAGCAGTGAGGACAGGGGGAATGAAAAACTGTTTTTT
CASSEDRGNEKLFF
>TRBV18|-|TRBJ2-7|15|-
TGTGCCAGCTCACCCCCTACTAGCAGACGGTACGAGCAGTACTTC
CASSPPTSRRYEQYF
>TRBV29-1|-|TRBJ1-5|9|-
TGCAGCGCCCCTCGGCCCCAGCATTTT
CSAPRPQHF
>TRBV9|-|TRBJ1-4|15|TRBD1
TGTGCCAGCAGCGCCGACAGGGGGGCTAATGAAAAACTGTTTTTT
CASSADRGANEKLFF
>TRBV7-3|-|TRBJ1-5|14|TRBD1
TGTGCCAGCAGTTCAGGGGGCGCAGATCAGCCCCAGCATTTT
CASSSGGADQPQHF
>TRBV2|-|TRBJ2-7|12|-
TGTGCCAGCAGTCTCAATCCTTACGAGCAGTACTTC
CASSLNPYEQYF
>TRBV7-2|many|TRBJ1-6|15|-
TGTGCCAGCAGCCCAACAGGTGGATATAATTCACCCCTCCACTTT
CASSPTGGYNSPLHF
>TRBV28|-|TRBJ1-2|13|-
TGTGCCAGCAACAAGAAGGGAATCGGCGGCTACACCTTC
CASNKKGIGGYTF
>TRBV7-3|-|TRBJ2-1|15|TRBD2
TGTGCCAGCAGCTTAGGGCTAGCGGGAGCCTATGAGCAGTTCTTC
CASSLGLAGAYEQFF
>TRBV5-1|-|TRBJ2-3|18|TRBD2
TGCGCCAGCAGCTTGGGAGGGCTTAGCGGGAGTAGCGCAGATACGCAGTATTTT
CASSLGGLSGSSADTQYF
>TRBV7-9|-|TRBJ2-1|16|TRBD2
TGTGCCAGCAGCTTAGCGCTAGCGGGATCCTACAATGAGCAGTTCTTC
CASSLALAGSYNEQFF
>TRBV27|-|TRBJ2-7|13|TRBD1
TGTGCCAGCAGTGGACAGGGGGTCCACGAGCAGTACTTC
CASSGQGVHEQYF
>TRBV30|-|TRBJ2-7|12|-
TGTGCCTGGAGTGTGGGGAATTACGAGCAGTACTTC
CAWSVGNYEQYF
>TRBV30|-|TRBJ1-4|13|TRBD1
TGTGCCAGTGGACAGGGAGGGGATGAAAAACTGTTTTTT
CASGQGGDEKLFF
>TRBV6-1|-|TRBJ1-1|13|-
TGTGCCAGCGGACAGCAGCCGAACACTGAAGCTTTCTTT
CASGQQPNTEAFF
>TRBV11-3|once|TRBJ2-7|15|TRBD1
TGTGCCAGCAGCTTGTCCGGACAGGGGCACTACGAGCAGTACTTC
CASSLSGQGHYEQYF
>TRBV5-1|-|TRBJ2-1|15|TRBD2
TGCGCCAGCAGCGCTAGCGGGAGGACCTACAATGAGCAGTTCTTC
CASSASGRTYNEQFF
>TRBV7-8|-|TRBJ1-1|13|-
TGTGCCAGCACCCCGCGAGGGGGCACTGAAGCTTTCTTT
CASTPRGGTEAFF
>TRBV28|-|TRBJ2-3|15|TRBD2
TGTGCCAGCAGTCTACCACTAGCGGGAGGGAATACGCAGTATTTT
CASSLPLAGGNTQYF
>TRBV6-6|-|TRBJ1-1|12|-
TGTGCCAGCAGTGAGATGAACACTGAAGCTTTCTTT
CASSEMNTEAFF
>TRBV18|-|TRBJ2-7|13|-
TGTGCCAGCTCACCAGCGACAGGCTACGAGCAGTACTTC
CASSPATGYEQYF
>TRBV29-1|-|TRBJ1-1|12|-
TGCAGCGCCCAAGGGGGACTCGCCGAAGCTTTCTTT
CSAQGGLAEAFF
>TRBV7-3|-|TRBJ2-7|16|-
TGTGCCAGCAGCTTCCCGCAGCAGGGAATGACCTACGAGCAGTACTTC
CASSFPQQGMTYEQYF
>TRBV6-5|few|TRBJ2-7|15|TRBD2
TGTGCCAGCAGTACTGGACTAGCGGGAGTCGCCGAGCAGTACTTC
CASSTGLAGVAEQYF
>TRBV28|-|TRBJ1-2|13|TRBD1
TGTGCCAGCAGTTTCTGGCAGGGGGGTGGCTACACCTTC
CASSFWQGGGYTF
>TRBV7-9|-|TRBJ2-6|13|-
TGTGCCAGCAGTTCAAATGGGGCCAACGTCCTGACTTTC
CASSSNGANVLTF
>TRBV7-3|-|TRBJ2-5|13|-
TGTGCCAGCAGCATCCGACAGGGAGGGACCCAGTACTTC
CASSIRQGGTQYF
>TRBV4-3|-|TRBJ1-4|14|TRBD1
TGCGCCAGCAGTCCCTCAGGGGGCGGGGAAAAACTGTTTTTT
CASSPSGGGEKLFF
>TRBV7-8|-|TRBJ1-5|15|TRBD1
TGTGCCAGCAGCTTGGGACAGGGGGCTAATCAGCCCCAGCATTTT
CASSLGQGANQPQHF
>TRBV5-5|-|TRBJ2-6|15|-
TGTGCCAGCCGACAGGTTTACTCTGGGGCCAACGTCCTGACTTTC
CASRQVYSGANVLTF
>TRBV2|-|TRBJ2-2|13|-
TGTGCCAGCAGCAGGGCCCGCACCGGGGAGCTGTTTTTT
CASSRARTGELFF
>TRBV11-1|-|TRBJ2-1|15|-
TGTGCCAGCAGCGCGACAAGGCTAACTAACAATGAGCAGTTCTTC
CASSATRLTNNEQFF
>TRBV19|few|TRBJ1-1|13|-
TGTGCCAGTAGTATAAATTTGAACACTGAAGCTTTCTTT
CASSINLNTEAFF
>TRBV19|-|TRBJ2-1|14|-
TGTGCCAGTAGTATAGGGACGGGAGAGGATGAGCAGTTCTTC
CASSIGTGEDEQFF
>TRBV4-1|-|TRBJ2-1|15|-
TGCGCCAGCAGCCAAGGGCAGGGCTCCTACAATGAGCAGTTCTTC
CASSQGQGSYNEQFF
>TRBV9|-|TRBJ2-5|14|-
TGTGCCAGCAGCGCACTAGTGGGGTCTGGGACCCAGTACTTC
CASSALVGSGTQYF
>TRBV10-3|-|TRBJ2-7|13|-
TGTGCCATCAGTGCGCCTTCAACCTACGAGCAGTACTTC
CAISAPSTYEQYF
>TRBV7-9|many|TRBJ2-3|11|-
TGTGCCAGCAGCTTCAAGGATACGCAGTATTTT
CASSFKDTQYF